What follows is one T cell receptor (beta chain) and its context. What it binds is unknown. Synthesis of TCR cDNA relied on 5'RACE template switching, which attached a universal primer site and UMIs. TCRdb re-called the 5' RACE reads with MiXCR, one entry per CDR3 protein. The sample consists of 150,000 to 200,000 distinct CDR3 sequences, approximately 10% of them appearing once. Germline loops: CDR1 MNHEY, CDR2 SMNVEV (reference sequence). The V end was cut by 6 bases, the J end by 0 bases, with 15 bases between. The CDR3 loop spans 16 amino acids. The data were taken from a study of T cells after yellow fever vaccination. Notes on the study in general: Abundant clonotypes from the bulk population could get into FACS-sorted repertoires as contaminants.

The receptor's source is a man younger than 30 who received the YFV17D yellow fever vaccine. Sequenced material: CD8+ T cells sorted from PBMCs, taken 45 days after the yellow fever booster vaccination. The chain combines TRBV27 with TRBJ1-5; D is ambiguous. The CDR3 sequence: CASRGGWGNSNQPQHF. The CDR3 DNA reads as TGTGCCAGCAGGGGAGGTTGGGGAAATAGCAATCAGCCCCAGCATTTT.